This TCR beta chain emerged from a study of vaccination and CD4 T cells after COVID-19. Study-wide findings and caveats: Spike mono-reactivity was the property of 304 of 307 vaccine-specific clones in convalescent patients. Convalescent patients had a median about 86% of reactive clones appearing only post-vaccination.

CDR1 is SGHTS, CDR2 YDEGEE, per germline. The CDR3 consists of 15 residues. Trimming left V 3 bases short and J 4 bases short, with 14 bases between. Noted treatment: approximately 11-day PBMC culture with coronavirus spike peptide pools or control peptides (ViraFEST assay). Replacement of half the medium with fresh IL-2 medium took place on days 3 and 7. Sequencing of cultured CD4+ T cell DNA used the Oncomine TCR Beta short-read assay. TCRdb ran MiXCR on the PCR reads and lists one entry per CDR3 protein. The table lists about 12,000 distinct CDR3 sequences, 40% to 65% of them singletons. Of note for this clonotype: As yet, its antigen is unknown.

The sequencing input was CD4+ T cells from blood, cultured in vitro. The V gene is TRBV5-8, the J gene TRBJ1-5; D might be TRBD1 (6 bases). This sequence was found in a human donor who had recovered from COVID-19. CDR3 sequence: CASSSDGTNNQPQHF. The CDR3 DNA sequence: TGTGCCAGCAGCTCCGACGGGACAAATAATCAGCCCCAGCATTTT.